This TCR beta chain was captured by sequencing in a study of blood T cell repertoires in COVID-19. This table comes from immunoSEQ multiplex PCR, and its TCRdb copy is limited to in-frame clones, with some not included. The repertoire holds roughly 410,000 clones, with around nine tenths as singletons. Looked up from germline, CDR1 is KGHSY and CDR2 is FQNENV. Trimming stripped 4 bases from V and 7 bases from J, with 11 bases between. CDR3 length equals 13 residues. This chain links TRBV16 with TRBJ1-5, with a possible D match to TRBD1 (6 bases). The clonotype was recovered from a woman in her thirties or forties with COVID-19, enrolled during active disease. The sequenced material came from peripheral blood. CDR3 sequence: CASSLDRKQPQHF. In DNA, the CDR3 is TGTGCCAGCAGCCTTGACAGGAAACAGCCCCAGCATTTT.